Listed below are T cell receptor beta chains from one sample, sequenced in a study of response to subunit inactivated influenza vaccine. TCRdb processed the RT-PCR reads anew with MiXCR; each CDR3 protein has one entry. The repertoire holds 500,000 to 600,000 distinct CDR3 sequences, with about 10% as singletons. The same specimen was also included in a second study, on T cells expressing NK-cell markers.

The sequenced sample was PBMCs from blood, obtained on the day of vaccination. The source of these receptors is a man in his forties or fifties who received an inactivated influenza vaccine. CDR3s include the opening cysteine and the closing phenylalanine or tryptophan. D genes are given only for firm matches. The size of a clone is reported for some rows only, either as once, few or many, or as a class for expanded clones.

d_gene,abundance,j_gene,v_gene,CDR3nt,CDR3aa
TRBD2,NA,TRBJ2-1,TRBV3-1,TGTGCCACCTCCGGGAGGATGTTCGTCGGTGAGCAGTTCTTC,CATSGRMFVGEQFF
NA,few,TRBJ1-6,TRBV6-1,TGTGCCAGCAGTCGGGTTGAGTATAATTCACCCCTCCACTTT,CASSRVEYNSPLHF
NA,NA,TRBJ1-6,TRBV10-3,TGTGCCATCAGTGACCAGGGGTCGGCTTCACCCCTCCACTTT,CAISDQGSASPLHF
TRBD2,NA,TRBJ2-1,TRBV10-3,TGTGCCATCAGTGACCTAGCGGGGTCCTACAATGAGCAGTTCTTC,CAISDLAGSYNEQFF
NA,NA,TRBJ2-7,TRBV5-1,TGCGTCAGCAGCGAGGGAAACCTCTACGAGCAGTACTTC,CVSSEGNLYEQYF
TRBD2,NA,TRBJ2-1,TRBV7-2,TGTGCCAGCAGCTCCGGGACTAGCTACCCCAATGAGCAGTTCTTC,CASSSGTSYPNEQFF
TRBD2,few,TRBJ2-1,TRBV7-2,TGTGCCAGCAGCTTAGCGGGGGGGACCCATGAGCAGTTCTTC,CASSLAGGTHEQFF
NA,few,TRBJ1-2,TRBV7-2,TGTGCCAGCAGCTTGGGGGGGGGGATTCTGAGGAGAGGAGGCTACACCTTC,CASSLGGGILRRGGYTF
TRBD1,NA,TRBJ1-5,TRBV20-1,TGCAGTGCTAGAGACGTAGGGGACAGCAGCAATCAGCCCCAGCATTTT,CSARDVGDSSNQPQHF
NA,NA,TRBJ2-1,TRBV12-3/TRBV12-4,TGTGCCAGCAGTCCCCTGGGCGAGCTTGAGCAGTTCTTC,CASSPLGELEQFF
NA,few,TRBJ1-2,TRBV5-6,TGTGCCAGCAGCCGTGCTGCAATGGGAGCTAACTATGGCTACACCTTC,CASSRAAMGANYGYTF
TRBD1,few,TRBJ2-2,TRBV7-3,TGTGCCTCCCAGGGGGCCGCGCCCGGGGAGCTGTTTTTT,CASQGAAPGELFF
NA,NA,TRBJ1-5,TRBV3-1,TGTGCCAGCAGCCAAAGGGCGGACGGCAATCAGCCCCAGCATTTT,CASSQRADGNQPQHF
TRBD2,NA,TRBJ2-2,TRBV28,TGTGCCAGCAGTAAGGGCTTGGCGGGAGGCACCGGGGAGCTGTTTTTT,CASSKGLAGGTGELFF
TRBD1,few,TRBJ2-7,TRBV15,TGTGCCACCAGCAGGGAACAGGGGCCCTACGAGCAGTACTTC,CATSREQGPYEQYF
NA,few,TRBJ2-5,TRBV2,TGTGCCAGCACAACGCGGGAAGAGACCCAGTACTTC,CASTTREETQYF
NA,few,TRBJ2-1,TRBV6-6,TGTGCCAGCAGTTACTCGAAGGAAGTTGAGCAGTTCTTC,CASSYSKEVEQFF
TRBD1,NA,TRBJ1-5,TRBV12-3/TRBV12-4,TGTGCCAGCAGTTCGGGACAGGGGATTAATCAGCCCCAGCATTTT,CASSSGQGINQPQHF
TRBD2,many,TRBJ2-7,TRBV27,TGTGCCAGCAGTCCCCTAGCGGGAGTTTCCTACGAGCAGTACTTC,CASSPLAGVSYEQYF
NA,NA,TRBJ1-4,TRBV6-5,TGTGCCAGCAGTTACTCGAGCCACAGAGGGGAAAAACTGTTTTTT,CASSYSSHRGEKLFF
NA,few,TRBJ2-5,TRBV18,TGTGCCAGCTCACTTCCCTCCGTCCAGACCCAGTACTTC,CASSLPSVQTQYF
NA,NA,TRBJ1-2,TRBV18,TGTGCCAGCTCAAACGACGACAGGTTCGCGTATGGCTACACCTTC,CASSNDDRFAYGYTF
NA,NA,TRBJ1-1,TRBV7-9,TGTGCCAGCAGATACCAACAGGGAAGTAGTGAAGCTTTCTTT,CASRYQQGSSEAFF
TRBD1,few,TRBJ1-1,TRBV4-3,TGCGCCAGCAGCCAGGACAGGGGCCTTGGCGCTTTCTTT,CASSQDRGLGAFF
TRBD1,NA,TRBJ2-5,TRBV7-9,TGTGCCAGCAGCTTCGGACAGGGGGGCGGAGAGACCCAGTACTTC,CASSFGQGGGETQYF
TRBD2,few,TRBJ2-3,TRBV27,TGTGCCAGCAGTTTGACTAGCGGAGACCCTACAGATACGCAGTATTTT,CASSLTSGDPTDTQYF
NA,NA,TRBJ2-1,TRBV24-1,TGTGCCACCAGTGATTCCACAGGGAGAGGGTCCTACAATGAGCAGTTCTTC,CATSDSTGRGSYNEQFF
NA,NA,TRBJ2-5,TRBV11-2,TGTGCCAGCAGCTTAGCGTTCTCTGGTCGAGAGACCCAGTACTTC,CASSLAFSGRETQYF
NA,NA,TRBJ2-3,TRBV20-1,TGCAGTGCCCCAGAGAGTGATACGCAGTATTTT,CSAPESDTQYF
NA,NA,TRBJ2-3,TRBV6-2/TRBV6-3,TGTGCCAGCAGTTACTATCTTCCGTCAGATACGCAGTATTTT,CASSYYLPSDTQYF
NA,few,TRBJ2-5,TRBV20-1,TGCAGTGCCACCCACGAGACCCAGTACTTC,CSATHETQYF
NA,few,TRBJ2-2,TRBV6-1,TGTGCCAGCAGTCCTCAGGGAAATCTCCGGGAGCTGTTTTTT,CASSPQGNLRELFF
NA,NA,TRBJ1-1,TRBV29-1,TGCAGCGTTGGGGATTGGGGGAACACTGAAGCTTTCTTT,CSVGDWGNTEAFF
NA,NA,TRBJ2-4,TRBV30,TGTGCCTGGAGTCGGGGGTTGTGGGCCAAAAACATTCAGTACTTC,CAWSRGLWAKNIQYF
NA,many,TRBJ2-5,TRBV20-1,TGCAGTGCTAACCGGGGATCACAAGAGACCCAGTACTTC,CSANRGSQETQYF
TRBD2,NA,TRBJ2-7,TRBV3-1,TGTGCCAGCAGCCAAACTAGCGGGCCCTACGAGCAGTACTTC,CASSQTSGPYEQYF
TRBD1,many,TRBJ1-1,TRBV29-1,TGCAGCGTTCCAGGGGGCACTGAAGCTTTCTTT,CSVPGGTEAFF
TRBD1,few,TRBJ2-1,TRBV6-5,TGTGCCAGCAGTTACCCCGCCAGACAGGGGGCGAATAATGAGCAGTTCTTC,CASSYPARQGANNEQFF
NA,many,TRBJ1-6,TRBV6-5,TGTGCCAGCAGTTACGATTGGAAGTCCTATAATTCACCCCTCCACTTT,CASSYDWKSYNSPLHF
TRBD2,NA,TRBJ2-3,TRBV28,TGTGCCAGCAGGGGAGGGCCGGGGAGCACAGATACGCAGTATTTT,CASRGGPGSTDTQYF
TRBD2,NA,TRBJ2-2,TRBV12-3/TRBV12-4,TGTGCCAGCAGTTTGGGACTAGCGGGAGGTGCGAACACCGGGGAGCTGTTTTTT,CASSLGLAGGANTGELFF
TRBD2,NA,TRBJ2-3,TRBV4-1,TGCGCCAGCAGCCAACTCGGACTAGCGGGACACACAGATACGCAGTATTTT,CASSQLGLAGHTDTQYF
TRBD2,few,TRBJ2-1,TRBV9,TGTGCCAGCAGCGTAGTGGGCGGGAGACTTAATGAGCAGTTCTTC,CASSVVGGRLNEQFF
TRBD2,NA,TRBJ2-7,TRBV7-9,TGTGCCAGCAGCACGATGGAAGCGGGAGGTCGAGAGCAGTACTTC,CASSTMEAGGREQYF
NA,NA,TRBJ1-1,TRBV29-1,TGCTGCGTTGATCACAGGAGGACTGAAGCTTTCTTT,CCVDHRRTEAFF
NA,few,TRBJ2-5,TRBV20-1,TGCAGTGCTAGAGATAGTGGTGGGAAGACCCAGTACTTC,CSARDSGGKTQYF
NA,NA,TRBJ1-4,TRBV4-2,TGTGCCAGCAGCCAAGAGTACAGTTCTCTAGTAGGAAAACTGTTTTTT,CASSQEYSSLVGKLFF
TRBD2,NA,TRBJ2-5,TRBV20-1,TGCAGTGCTAGTTGGGAGGGCCAAGAGACCCAGTACTTC,CSASWEGQETQYF
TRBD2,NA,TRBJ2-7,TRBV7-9,TGTGCCAGCAGCTTAGCGTCGTCTAGCGGGGTTATTAACGAGCAGTACTTC,CASSLASSSGVINEQYF